Following are 19 T cell receptor beta chains from one sample sequenced in a study of a mutant IDH1 vaccine in newly diagnosed glioma (dated by TCRdb to 2020 to 2023). Their antigens remain unidentified. The meaning of the sample's time point label: week 23, last vaccination. Every vaccine dose consisted of 300 ug of a 20-mer mutant IDH1 peptide in Montanide, administered subcutaneously together with topical imiquimod. The library was produced with the immunoSEQ multiplex PCR assay. As stored in TCRdb, this immuneACCESS dataset retains in-frame rearrangements with V and J assigned. A fraction of the clones does not appear; measured against another copy, unresolved V genes explain less than half of the discrepancy, and the remainder lacks a known reason. Counted in this sample were tens of thousands of clones; nearly 85% of them appeared once. About an eighth of the sample goes to the ten largest clones.

The sample in question was PBMCs, obtained from a glioma patient whose treatment included an IDH1 peptide vaccine. The source is a man aged 18 to 29 with glioma.

This clone appeared once. The rearrangement links TRBV2 to TRBJ1-1; 11 nucleotides align to TRBD1. The CDR3 extends over 14 amino acids. V was pared by 8 bases and J by 4 bases, with 6 bases of the junction left unmatched. CDR1 is SNHLY, CDR2 FYNNEI, per germline. The CDR3 coding sequence is TGTGCCAGCGCGGACAGGGGGCCGGTCACTGAAGCTTTCTTT. Protein product: CASADRGPVTEAFF.

This chain links TRBV25-1 with TRBJ1-1; tentative D call: TRBD1 (5 bases). The CDR3 sequence is 17 residues long. The germline V and J ends were trimmed by 1 base and 0 bases, with 15 bases remaining between them. Per the germline V gene, CDR1 is MGHDK and CDR2 is SYGVNS. This chain's CDR3 is CASSESGRGPMNTEAFF. The CDR3 region has the DNA TGTGCCAGCAGTGAATCGGGGAGGGGTCCTATGAACACTGAAGCTTTCTTT.

This chain's CDR3 is CASSFRGSTAEAFF. In DNA form, the CDR3 reads TGTGCCAGCAGCTTCAGGGGGTCGACCGCTGAAGCTTTCTTT. The V gene is TRBV7-9, the J gene TRBJ1-1; 7 bases are a match to TRBD1. The CDR3 has 14 amino acids. With 3 bases clipped from V and 6 bases from J, the junction kept 7 bases outside the gene matches. Germline values: CDR1 SEHNR, CDR2 FQNEAQ (reference sequence). The complete variable domain, with remaining parts taken from reference TRBV7-9 and TRBJ1-1, reads DTGVSQNPRHKITKRGQNVTFRCDPISEHNRLYWYRQTLGQGPEFLTYFQNEAQLEKSRLLSDRFSAERPKGSFSTLEIQRTEQGDSAMYLCASSFRGSTAEAFFGQGTRLTVV.

The chain has TRBV28 and TRBJ1-5, with TRBD1 identical over 9 bases. V lost 8 bases, J lost 16 bases, and 6 bases stayed unmatched. Germline lookup yields CDR1 MDHEN and CDR2 SYDVKM. CDR3 size: 10 residues. CDR3 sequence reads: CASSGDRVHF. The CDR3 nucleotides read TGTGCCAGCTCTGGGGACAGGGTCCATTTT.

The CDR3 DNA sequence: TGTGCCAGCAGCTTATGGGGTCCTGCAGATACGCAGTATTTT. This gives the protein CASSLWGPADTQYF. The V call is TRBV7-8, the J call TRBJ2-3; D remains unclear. Germline CDR1 is SGHVS and CDR2 is FQNEAQ. The length of the CDR3 is 14 residues. Trimming stripped 2 bases from V and 4 bases from J, with 10 bases between.

The V call is TRBV7-2, the J call TRBJ1-6; no firm D call. V lost 1 base and J lost 7, with 11 bases in between. The CDR3 contains 15 residues. Germline CDR1 is SGHTA and CDR2 is FQGNSA. The CDR3 nucleotides read TGTGCCAGCAGCTTAGGGTCCCCGTGGAATTCACCCCTCCACTTT. Its protein product is CASSLGSPWNSPLHF.

The chain links TRBV15 to TRBJ1-3, with TRBD1 matching over 8 bases. Per the germline V gene, CDR1 is LNHNV and CDR2 is YYDKDF (reference sequence). The CDR3 contains 15 residues. J gave up 4 bases and V 6 bases, and 8 bases lay outside the gene matches. CDR3 amino acids: CATSLDRGTGNTIYF. DNA of the CDR3: TGTGCCACCAGTTTAGACAGGGGAACCGGAAACACCATATATTTT.

As concerns this clone: An end of the junction differs from the germline gene, which may be a read error. In nucleotides, the CDR3 is TGTGCTAGCAGCTTAGGGGTTAGGACAGGGCGGAAGACCCAGTACTTC. It translates to CASSLGVRTGRKTQYF. The chain combines TRBV7-7 with TRBJ2-5; TRBD1 matches 8 bases. Germline V lookup: CDR1 SSHAT, CDR2 FNYEAQ (reference sequence). The CDR3 consists of 16 residues.

The rearrangement joins TRBV15 to TRBJ2-3; D is perhaps TRBD1 (6 bases). Trimming pared 0 bases from V and 1 base from J, leaving 14 bases between. The CDR3 is 17 residues long. Germline lookup yields CDR1 LNHNV and CDR2 YYDKDF (reference sequence). The CDR3 nucleotides read TGTGCCACCAGCAGAGAACGAGGGCCAGGGGGCACAGATACGCAGTATTTT. Translated: CATSRERGPGGTDTQYF.

The chain uses TRBV28 and TRBJ1-5; the match to TRBD1 covers 7 bases. CDR1 and CDR2 from the germline V gene are MDHEN and SYDVKM. The V gene end was trimmed by 3 bases and the J gene end by 2 bases; junction bases not matched to a gene: 1. CDR3 length: 14 amino acids. For the CDR3, the DNA is TGTGCCAGCAGTTTTGGGACAGGCAATCAGCCCCAGCATTTT. Translation: CASSFGTGNQPQHF.

CDR3 in amino acids: CASSRTGLDTNEKLFF. DNA of the CDR3: TGTGCCAGCAGCAGGACAGGGCTCGACACCAATGAAAAACTGTTTTTT. The genes are TRBV28 and TRBJ1-4, with 8 bases that match TRBD1. CDR1 MDHEN and CDR2 SYDVKM come from the germline V gene. CDR3 length: 16 amino acids. The V segment lost 6 bases and the J segment 5 bases; nucleotides outside the gene matches: 11.

The chain uses TRBV30 and TRBJ1-2; no clear D. Germline values: CDR1 GTSNPN, CDR2 SVGIG (reference sequence). CDR3 length equals 11 residues. The ends were cut back, 3 bases at V and 3 bases at J, with 5 bases in the middle. The CDR3 reads CAWRSYYGYTF. The CDR3 DNA reads as TGTGCCTGGAGGTCCTACTATGGCTACACCTTC.

The chain links TRBV18 to TRBJ1-4; tentative D call: TRBD1 (6 bases). Trimming removed 3 bases at V and 10 bases at J, with 27 bases between. CDR3 length equals 18 residues. Germline V gene lookup returns CDR1 KGHSH and CDR2 LQKENI. CDR3 nucleotides: TGTGCCAGCTCACCTGTCCGAACGGTCTTACAGGGTGCGGTAAAACTGTTTTTT. Amino acids: CASSPVRTVLQGAVKLFF. Drawing the rest from reference TRBV18 and TRBJ1-4, the complete variable domain is NAGVMQNPRHLVRRRGQEARLRCSPMKGHSHVYWYRQLPEEGLKFMVYLQKENIIDESGMPKERFSAEFPKEGPSILRIQQVVRGDSAAYFCASSPVRTVLQGAVKLFFGSGTQLSVL.

J is TRBJ2-2 and V is TRBV7-2; the D gene is possibly TRBD1 (6 bases). Germline V lookup: CDR1 SGHTA, CDR2 FQGNSA. Trimming left V 7 bases short and J 1 base short, with 13 bases between. The CDR3 runs 15 residues. CDR3 bases: TGTGCCAGCAAGATCAAGACAGGGAACACCGGGGAGCTGTTTTTT. Its protein is CASKIKTGNTGELFF.

This clone has only one observation. The V and J genes are TRBV7-9 and TRBJ2-5, with D possibly being TRBD2 (5 bases). Germline V gene lookup returns CDR1 SEHNR and CDR2 FQNEAQ (reference sequence). Trimming removed 5 bases at V and 2 bases at J, with 12 bases between. The CDR3 is 14 amino acids. Here the CDR3 reads CASSQPGNQETQYF. The DNA of the CDR3 is TGTGCCAGCAGCCAGCCCGGGAATCAAGAGACCCAGTACTTC.

The chain has TRBV7-2 and TRBJ2-7, with TRBD2 matching over 7 bases. The ends lost 1 base at V and 4 bases at J; junction bases unmatched: 7. The CDR3 totals 15 residues. Germline CDR1 SGHTA, CDR2 FQGNSA. CDR3 sequence (DNA): TGTGCCAGCAGCTTAGAAGTTTCGGGGGGATACGAGCAGTACTTC. It specifies CASSLEVSGGYEQYF.

V gene TRBV7-2 combines with J gene TRBJ1-2, with TRBD1 matching 10 bases. The CDR3 loop spans 13 amino acids. The germline gives CDR1 SGHTA, CDR2 FQGNSA. The trim removed 5 bases at V and 14 bases at J, leaving 11 bases unmatched. The CDR3 loop reads CASSRDRGIPGTF. The CDR3 DNA is TGTGCCAGCAGCCGGGACAGGGGCATCCCGGGGACCTTC.

The J gene is TRBJ1-5, the V gene TRBV6-1, with D uncertain. V lost 2 bases, J lost 3 bases, and 5 bases lay in between. Germline-derived CDR1 and CDR2 are MNHNS and SASEGT. CDR3 length: 13 residues. The CDR3 DNA reads TGTGCCAGCAGTGAAACAGCCAATCAGCCCCAGCATTTT. Protein product: CASSETANQPQHF.

This clone has only one observation. The chain recombines TRBV7-8 with TRBJ1-1, with D uncertain. CDR3 length: 15 amino acids. Trimming left V 1 base short and J 0 bases short, with 9 bases between. CDR1 and CDR2 from the germline V gene are SGHVS and FQNEAQ. This CDR3 is CASSLDAEMNTEAFF. Here the CDR3 DNA reads TGTGCCAGCAGCTTAGATGCGGAGATGAACACTGAAGCTTTCTTT.